The rows below give T cell receptor beta chains drawn from one sample of a study of shared clonotypes between healthy human individuals. The repertoire was sequenced with immunoSEQ multiplex PCR; TCRdb's copy has only in-frame clones and lacks some. The sample contains a few million clones, approximately 95% of which appear only once. The sequenced material came from naive CD4+ T cells from PBMCs. These receptors were obtained from a young man in good health. Some clones in this sample may be carry-over from other donors' samples. Each CDR3 is given with its conserved first and last residue. For some rows the clone size is stated as once, few or many, or as a class when expanded; others skip it.

. | TRBJ1-3 | TRBV7-6 | CASSLGGFGPREGNTIYF
. | TRBJ1-2 | TRBV7-9 | CASSPGTGGYTF
. | TRBJ2-4 | TRBV5-4 | CASTYGTGGDIQYF
. | TRBJ2-7 | TRBV5-4 | CASSLMGGQLDEQYF
once | TRBJ2-3 | TRBV5-1 | CASSFGLAGQGTQYF
. | TRBJ1-5 | TRBV30 | CAWSVGLNQPQHF
. | TRBJ1-2 | TRBV9 | CASSAESLNYGYTF
. | TRBJ2-2 | TRBV7-2 | CASSLGAGRILANTGELFF
. | TRBJ1-2 | TRBV7-9 | CASSPVGGGAGGYTF
. | TRBJ1-3 | TRBV30 | CAWKIPSGNTIYF
. | TRBJ1-1 | TRBV7-2 | CASSLVRGVTEAFF
. | TRBJ2-7 | TRBV7-2 | CASSQGASRHYEQYF
. | TRBJ2-7 | TRBV29-1 | CSVASGSHEQYF
. | TRBJ2-2 | TRBV29-1 | CSVSSSNRASNTGELFF
. | TRBJ1-5 | TRBV6-6 | CASSRGPGEQPQHF
. | TRBJ2-1 | TRBV18 | CASSPMQGPYNEQFF
. | TRBJ2-4 | TRBV7-9 | CASSFEHSVKNIQYF
. | TRBJ2-1 | TRBV5-6 | CASSLRLAGEQFF
. | TRBJ1-1 | TRBV28 | CASSLRTGVNTEAFF
. | TRBJ2-2 | TRBV5-1 | CASSQGAPPGELFF
. | TRBJ2-1 | TRBV25-1 | CASSGGQGAYNEQFF
once | TRBJ2-7 | TRBV9 | CASSPMMYTGEQYF
once | TRBJ2-7 | TRBV6-1 | CASSGRSSYEQYF
. | TRBJ2-3 | TRBV5-1 | CASSSYRTSGTGTQYF
. | TRBJ2-7 | TRBV5-4 | CASSPGRQPYEQYF
. | TRBJ1-2 | TRBV7-2 | CASSFFVVGEGYTF
. | TRBJ2-1 | TRBV11-2 | CASSPGGAGTAYNEQFF
. | TRBJ1-4 | TRBV15 | CATSRRGGTEKLFF
. | TRBJ2-5 | TRBV28 | CASSGEETQYF
. | TRBJ1-5 | TRBV6-1 | CASSEADGAGGQPQHF
. | TRBJ1-5 | TRBV19 | CANPPGPQRNQPQHF
once | TRBJ2-2 | TRBV7-9 | CASSLGAWATVGTGELFF
. | TRBJ2-7 | TRBV2 | CASNLQGASVGEQYF
. | TRBJ1-4 | TRBV5-1 | CASSLNLAGFNEKLFF
once | TRBJ1-4 | TRBV2 | CASTQVLSNEKLFF
. | TRBJ2-3 | TRBV5-1 | CASSWGALDTQYF
. | TRBJ1-4 | TRBV6-4 | CASTDRGQGTNEKLFF
. | TRBJ2-7 | TRBV27 | CASRPVSIGRRDEQYF
. | TRBJ1-5 | TRBV7-2 | CASSLPQRHQPQHF
once | TRBJ1-1 | TRBV2 | CASQGANEAFF
. | TRBJ1-3 | TRBV18 | CASSPISRVGSGNTIYF
. | TRBJ2-7 | TRBV5-6 | CASRWGAGDSHEQYF
. | TRBJ2-3 | TRBV7-3 | CASRSAGGTDTQYF
. | TRBJ2-7 | TRBV6-5 | CASETRAYEQYF
. | TRBJ1-1 | TRBV5-4 | CASSPSRSTEAFF
. | TRBJ2-7 | TRBV19 | CASIWSKGGSYEQYF
. | TRBJ2-1 | TRBV7-2 | CASSRQSGGQFF
. | TRBJ2-7 | TRBV5-1 | CASSLTSGRTREQYF
. | TRBJ1-2 | TRBV19 | CASMFRGAYGYTF
. | TRBJ1-1 | TRBV11-2 | CASSEMGQMNTEAFF
. | TRBJ2-1 | TRBV29-1 | CSVVRGNEQFF
. | TRBJ2-1 | TRBV2 | CASSVQGNEQFF
. | TRBJ2-7 | TRBV10-3 | CAISVNIRGLLYEQYF
. | TRBJ1-4 | TRBV28 | CASSLSVGEDEKLFF
. | TRBJ1-2 | TRBV2 | CASSADGGEDYTF